This passage covers 32 T cell receptor beta chains from one sample sequenced in a study of T-cell memory formation after mild COVID-19. TCRdb re-called the 5' RACE reads with MiXCR, one entry per CDR3 protein. The sample yields fewer than 700,000 distinct CDR3 sequences, under 20% seen once. Source material: PBMCs or a T cell subset sorted from them (not recorded which). Receptors were obtained from an adult woman who had mild COVID-19 (a few samples of this study predate the infection). Cell type and time point are not known.

The chain uses TRBV29-1 and TRBJ2-5; TRBD2 matches at 10 bases. Germline V lookup: CDR1 SQVTM, CDR2 ANQGSEA. With V trimmed by 3 bases and J by 1 base, 8 bases remained unmatched. The CDR3 spans 16 residues. The DNA of the CDR3 is TGCAGCGTTGATCTTAGGGGACTAGCGAGCCAAGAGACCCAGTACTTC. As protein: CSVDLRGLASQETQYF.

The V call is TRBV3-1, the J call TRBJ1-2; TRBD1 matches at 12 bases. The CDR3 runs to 15 residues. With 4 bases clipped from V and 3 bases from J, the junction kept 3 bases outside the gene matches. Germline V CDR1 and CDR2: LGHDT, YNNKEL (reference sequence). For the CDR3, the DNA is TGTGCCAGCAGCCTCCGGGACAGGGGGCACTATGGCTACACCTTC. This translates into CASSLRDRGHYGYTF.

This clonotype was found once. The chain employs TRBV4-1 and TRBJ2-5, with 11 bases identical to TRBD2. Germline-derived CDR1 and CDR2 are MGHRA and YSYEKL. This CDR3 region has 15 residues. Germline trimming cut 4 bases from V and 5 bases from J; bases unmatched to any gene: 6. The CDR3 loop reads CASSLSGGAVETQYF. CDR3 nucleotides: TGCGCCAGCAGCCTTAGCGGGGGGGCCGTTGAGACCCAGTACTTC.

This clonotype was recorded a few times. This chain links TRBV20-1 with TRBJ1-1; D is ambiguous. Germline values: CDR1 DFQATT, CDR2 SNEGSKA (reference sequence). This CDR3 region has 13 residues. Trimming pared 6 bases from V and 1 base from J, leaving 12 bases between. The CDR3 is CSASNWGNTEAFF. DNA for the CDR3: TGCAGTGCCAGTAATTGGGGGAACACTGAAGCTTTCTTT.

The chain uses TRBV4-3 and TRBJ2-2, with D maybe TRBD2 (6 bases). The CDR3 is 17 residues long. The germline CDR1 and CDR2 sequences are LGHNA and YSLEER. The V end lost 1 base, the J end lost 5 bases, and 17 bases lay between the germline ends. The CDR3 sequence is CASSQGPGGLGTGELFF. The DNA of the CDR3 is TGCGCCAGCAGCCAAGGACCCGGAGGGTTAGGGACCGGGGAGCTGTTTTTT.

The table lists this clonotype with a few counts. This chain uses TRBV6-2 or TRBV6-3 with TRBJ2-1; 15 nucleotides match TRBD2. Germline V gives CDR1 MNHEY, CDR2 SVGEGT. Trimming at V came to 6 bases and at J to 9 bases, leaving 6 bases not matched to a gene. CDR3 length equals 15 residues. CDR3 sequence reads: CASSRGLAGGSEQFF. The CDR3, as DNA: TGTGCCAGCAGCCGAGGACTAGCGGGAGGGAGTGAGCAGTTCTTC.

The rearrangement uses TRBV29-1 and TRBJ1-1; D remains ambiguous. The CDR3 is made up of 12 amino acids. The V gene lost 5 bases and the J gene lost 0 bases, with 7 bases spanning the gap. Germline V lookup: CDR1 SQVTM, CDR2 ANQGSEA. Here the CDR3 reads CSVWRMNTEAFF. CDR3 DNA: TGCAGCGTTTGGCGCATGAACACTGAAGCTTTCTTT.

For the CDR3, the DNA is TGTGCCAGCAGCAAAGAAGCGGGGGGGCACACAGATACGCAGTATTTT. Translated, it gives CASSKEAGGHTDTQYF. This rearrangement joins TRBV21-1 to TRBJ2-3; the tabulated D call, TRBD2, remains unverified against the DNA. TRBV21-1 is a known pseudogene. This CDR3 has 16 residues.

This clonotype was counted a few times. The chain uses TRBV7-3 and TRBJ2-3, with TRBD2 matching 8 bases. With 2 bases clipped from V and 2 bases from J, the junction kept 3 bases outside the gene matches. CDR3 size: 15 residues. The V gene's germline CDR1 is SGHTA and CDR2 FQGTGA. The CDR3 region is CASSLRTSYTDTQYF. CDR3 DNA: TGTGCCAGCAGCTTACGGACTAGCTACACAGATACGCAGTATTTT. Based on the CDR3 plus reference TRBV7-3 and TRBJ2-3, the full variable domain is GAGVSQTPSNKVTEKGKYVELRCDPISGHTALYWYRQSLGQGPEFLIYFQGTGAADDSGLPNDRFFAVRPEGSVSTLKIQRTERGDSAVYLCASSLRTSYTDTQYFGPGTRLTVL.

The gene calls are TRBV12-3 or TRBV12-4 and TRBJ1-1; 9 bases agree with TRBD1. Losses at the gene ends were 6 bases for V and 4 bases for J; bases not matched to a gene: 3. The length of the CDR3 is 13 residues. The CDR3 nucleotides are TGTGCCAGCAGAAGACAGGGGGTCACTGAAGCTTTCTTT. This codes for CASRRQGVTEAFF.

The chain couples TRBV30 to TRBJ2-1; TRBD2 agrees at 8 bases. CDR1 GTSNPN and CDR2 SVGIG come from the germline V gene (reference sequence). The CDR3 length is 15 residues. With V trimmed by 6 bases and J by 1 base, 8 bases remained unmatched. This CDR3 is CACGPIAGSYNEQFF. For the CDR3, the DNA is TGTGCCTGTGGGCCGATAGCGGGGTCCTACAATGAGCAGTTCTTC.

The genes are TRBV24-1 and TRBJ2-5; 12 nucleotides align to TRBD2. V lost 5 bases and J lost 7; bases outside the gene matches: 4. Germline V gene data show CDR1 as KGHDR and CDR2 as SFDVKD. The CDR3 covers 14 residues. The CDR3 DNA reads TGTGCCACCAGTGCTAGCGGGGGGGCGGGGACCCAGTACTTC. It encodes CATSASGGAGTQYF.

This clonotype was found a few times. V is TRBV6-5 and J is TRBJ2-2, with TRBD2 as a possible D gene (5 bases). Germline loops: CDR1 MNHEY, CDR2 SVGAGI. Trimming took off 0 bases at V and 6 bases at J, with 17 bases between the two ends. This CDR3 has 17 amino acids. The CDR3 region is CASSYSGGLALPGELFF. The CDR3, as DNA: TGTGCCAGCAGTTACTCGGGTGGGTTAGCGTTACCCGGGGAGCTGTTTTTT.

This clonotype turned up a few times. The CDR3 here is CASSQSDRGETQYF. The CDR3 DNA follows: TGCGCCAGCAGTCAATCGGACAGGGGGGAGACCCAGTACTTC. V and J are TRBV23-1 and TRBJ2-5; 10 positions match TRBD1. TRBV23-1 is annotated as an ORF whose role is uncertain. This CDR3 is 14 amino acids long. V dropped 0 bases and J dropped 5; count of bases not matched to a gene: 0.

V usage is TRBV5-1 and J usage is TRBJ2-3; D unresolved. This CDR3 comprises 13 residues. CDR1 is SGHRS and CDR2 is YFSETQ in the germline V gene. Between the trimmed V and J ends, which lost 9 bases and 2 bases, there was a span of 13 bases. CDR3 protein: CATRLTYTDTQYF. CDR3 sequence (DNA): TGCGCCACGAGACTTACTTACACAGATACGCAGTATTTT.

This clonotype was counted many times. The chain employs TRBV29-1 and TRBJ2-7; TRBD2 agrees at 12 bases. V shed 3 bases, J shed 2 bases, and the junction held 8 bases outside the gene matches. The CDR3 runs to 16 residues. The V gene's germline CDR1 is SQVTM and CDR2 ANQGSEA. This CDR3 is CSVDGLRTSGTYEQYF. The CDR3 DNA reads TGCAGCGTTGACGGCTTACGGACTAGCGGGACCTACGAGCAGTACTTC.

The chain combines TRBV6-5 with TRBJ1-1; D is possibly TRBD1 (5 bases). Germline-derived CDR1 and CDR2 are MNHEY and SVGAGI. The CDR3 is made up of 15 amino acids. The ends were cut back, 6 bases at V and 2 bases at J, with 16 bases in the middle. CDR3 region: CASSRDGLPNTEAFF. The CDR3 region has the DNA TGTGCCAGCAGCCGGGACGGCCTGCCTAACACTGAAGCTTTCTTT.

The chain links TRBV20-1 to TRBJ2-1; no clear D. This CDR3 contains 9 residues. The germline CDR1 and CDR2 sequences are DFQATT and SNEGSKA (reference sequence). V was pared by 5 bases and J by 12 bases, with 8 bases between. The CDR3 reads CSAGLRQFF. CDR3 DNA sequence: TGCAGTGCTGGGTTGAGGCAGTTCTTC.

This chain joins TRBV30 and TRBJ1-1; unclear D gene. The V gene's germline CDR1 is GTSNPN and CDR2 SVGIG (reference sequence). V was pared by 1 base and J by 1 base, with 10 bases between. The CDR3 covers 14 residues. CDR3 region: CAWSGRMGNTEAFF. Here the CDR3 DNA reads TGTGCCTGGAGTGGCCGGATGGGGAACACTGAAGCTTTCTTT.

The sample holds a few counts of this clonotype. V is TRBV20-1 and J is TRBJ2-5; D is unresolved. The CDR3 runs to 15 residues. Trimming took 1 base from V and 1 from J, leaving 13 bases between them. Germline V gene sequence: CDR1 DFQATT, CDR2 SNEGSKA (reference sequence). The CDR3 region has the DNA TGCAGTGCTAGAGTCCGTGGACGGGCCCAAGAGACCCAGTACTTC. It codes for CSARVRGRAQETQYF.

In DNA form, the CDR3 reads TGTGCCAGCAGCTTGGGGTTTGTCTCCTACGAGCAGTACTTC. Amino acids: CASSLGFVSYEQYF. V usage is TRBV5-5 and J usage is TRBJ2-7, with D hard to call. The V gene lost 0 bases and the J gene lost 0 bases, with 7 bases spanning the gap. Looked up from germline, CDR1 is SGHKS and CDR2 is YYEKEE (reference sequence). This CDR3 has 14 residues.

This rearrangement joins TRBV7-3 to TRBJ2-2; the match to TRBD1 covers 7 bases. V lost 5 bases and J lost 1; bases outside the gene matches: 7. Looked up from germline, CDR1 is SGHTA and CDR2 is FQGTGA. The CDR3 is made up of 16 amino acids. The CDR3 spells CASSLLTGRNTGELFF. The CDR3 DNA sequence: TGTGCCAGCAGCCTACTGACAGGGAGGAACACCGGGGAGCTGTTTTTT.

This clonotype was counted only a few times. The rearrangement links TRBV24-1 to TRBJ2-5; D is ambiguous. CDR1 and CDR2 from the germline V gene are KGHDR and SFDVKD. The CDR3 has 15 amino acids. V lost 3 bases and J lost 2, with 12 bases in between. The CDR3 protein is CATSDPLRSQETQYF. In DNA, the CDR3 is TGTGCCACCAGTGATCCCTTGAGATCGCAAGAGACCCAGTACTTC.

This clonotype was seen a handful of times. The genes are TRBV12-3 or TRBV12-4 and TRBJ2-7, with TRBD2 matching 8 bases. V shed 6 bases, J shed 0 bases, and the junction held 7 bases outside the gene matches. CDR3 length: 15 residues. The CDR3 sequence: CASRKSGGSSYEQYF. Written as DNA, the CDR3 is TGTGCCAGCAGAAAGAGCGGGGGCAGCTCCTACGAGCAGTACTTC.

This clonotype was recorded a few times. The chain links TRBV12-3 or TRBV12-4 to TRBJ2-2, with no clear D. V lost 3 bases, J lost 2 bases, and 7 bases lay in between. The CDR3 covers 14 residues. The CDR3 is CASSFRENTGELFF. In DNA, the CDR3 is TGTGCCAGCAGTTTCCGTGAAAACACCGGGGAGCTGTTTTTT.

This clonotype has only a few counts. The genes are TRBV6-5 and TRBJ1-5, with D maybe TRBD1 (5 bases). CDR1 is MNHEY, CDR2 SVGAGI, per germline. The ends were cut back, 7 bases at V and 0 bases at J, with 16 bases in the middle. CDR3 size: 16 residues. CDR3 sequence reads: CASNLPQVYSNQPQHF. For the CDR3, the DNA is TGTGCCAGCAACTTACCACAGGTTTATAGCAATCAGCCCCAGCATTTT.

This clonotype has only a few counts. The V gene is TRBV9, the J gene TRBJ1-2; D call uncertain. This CDR3 contains 14 residues. Trimming cost V 0 bases and J 4 bases, with 10 bases left between them. Germline lookup yields CDR1 SGDLS and CDR2 YYNGEE. CDR3 nucleotide sequence: TGTGCCAGCAGCGTAGAGGATTCAGGCTATGGCTACACCTTC. Encoded protein: CASSVEDSGYGYTF.

The chain carries TRBV7-9 and TRBJ2-7; a weak D match, TRBD2 (7 bases). This CDR3 is built from 13 residues. V lost 5 bases, J lost 12 bases, and 20 bases lay in between. Germline CDR1 reads SEHNR; CDR2 reads FQNEAQ (reference sequence). The CDR3 DNA sequence: TGTGCCAGCAGCCCGAGGGGGGGGGACTTTCTGTACTTC. This sequence encodes CASSPRGGDFLYF.

This clonotype was observed a few times. This chain links TRBV20-1 with TRBJ2-1; 14 nucleotides match TRBD2. The CDR3 runs to 17 residues. The V segment lost 3 bases and the J segment 2 bases; nucleotides outside the gene matches: 6. Germline assignment: CDR1 DFQATT and CDR2 SNEGSKA (reference sequence). In DNA, the CDR3 is TGCAGTGCTAGGGTTGGACTAGCGGGAGGAGCCTACAATGAGCAGTTCTTC. It translates to CSARVGLAGGAYNEQFF.

The V gene is TRBV7-9, the J gene TRBJ1-1; tentative D call: TRBD1 (5 bases). The ends were cut back, 0 bases at V and 0 bases at J, with 8 bases in the middle. Germline CDR1 SEHNR, CDR2 FQNEAQ (reference sequence). The CDR3 length is 15 residues. The CDR3 DNA is TGTGCCAGCAGCTTAGCGTCAGGGATGAACACTGAAGCTTTCTTT. Amino acid sequence: CASSLASGMNTEAFF.

The rearrangement uses TRBV6-2 or TRBV6-3 and TRBJ2-2; D ambiguous. The V end was cut by 4 bases, the J end by 7 bases, with 19 bases between. The CDR3 is 16 amino acids. Germline CDR1 MNHEY, CDR2 SVGEGT. As DNA, the CDR3 is TGTGCCAGCAGTTCTGCCGCATACGAATCGTACGGGGAGCTGTTTTTT. This codes for CASSSAAYESYGELFF.

This clonotype has just a few counts. The V gene is TRBV20-1, the J gene TRBJ2-5; D remains ambiguous. V shed 3 bases and J shed 5 bases, with 7 bases lying between them. CDR3 length: 11 amino acids. The germline gives CDR1 DFQATT, CDR2 SNEGSKA (reference sequence). The CDR3 is CSARAFETQYF. In DNA, the CDR3 is TGCAGTGCTAGGGCATTCGAGACCCAGTACTTC.